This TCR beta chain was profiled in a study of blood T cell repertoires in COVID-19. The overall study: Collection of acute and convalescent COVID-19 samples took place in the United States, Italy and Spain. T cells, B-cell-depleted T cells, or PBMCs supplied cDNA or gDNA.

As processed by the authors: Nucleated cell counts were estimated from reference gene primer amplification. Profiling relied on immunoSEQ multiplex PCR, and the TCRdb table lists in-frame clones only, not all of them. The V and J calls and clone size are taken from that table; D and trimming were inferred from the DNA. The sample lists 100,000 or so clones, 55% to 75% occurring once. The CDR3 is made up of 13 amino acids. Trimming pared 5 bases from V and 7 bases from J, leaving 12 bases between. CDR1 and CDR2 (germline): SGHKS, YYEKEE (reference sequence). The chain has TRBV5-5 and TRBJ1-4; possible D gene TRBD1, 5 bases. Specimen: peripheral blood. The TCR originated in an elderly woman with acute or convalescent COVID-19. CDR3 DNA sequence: TGTGCCAGCAGTCCGGCGGGGGGTGAAAAACTGTTTTTT. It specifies CASSPAGGEKLFF.